These 7 T cell receptor beta chains originate from one sample sequenced in a study of T cells in Graves' hyperthyroidism and ophthalmopathy. RNA transcripts yielded amplified TCR beta CDR3 regions. First-round RT-PCR with HTBI primers amplified the TCR CDR3 region. TCRdb re-derived calls from the multiplex PCR reads in MiXCR, one entry per CDR3 protein. The profile shows about 740,000 distinct CDR3 sequences, about 15% of them singletons. Sequences were obtained from blood. Every receptor here comes from a woman between 18 and 29 years old with Graves' hyperthyroidism.

This clonotype was counted only a few times. The chain uses TRBV12-3 or TRBV12-4 and TRBJ2-1; D not resolved. With 2 bases removed from V and 10 bases from J, the gap between germline ends came to 9 bases. The CDR3 length is 12 residues. The CDR3 DNA sequence: TGTGCCAGCAGTTTATATCGGTTCGAGCAGTTCTTC. It encodes CASSLYRFEQFF.

A few counts support this clonotype. At one end, the junction sequence differs from germline, possibly due to a read error. This chain connects TRBV20-1 to TRBJ2-1; 13 positions match TRBD2. The CDR3 runs to 16 residues. Germline CDR1 DFQATT, CDR2 SNEGSKA (reference sequence). The DNA of the CDR3 is TGCAGTGCTCGAGACCCAGGACTAGCGGGAGTTATTGAGCAGTTCTTC. It translates to CSARDPGLAGVIEQFF.

This clonotype was seen more than once but under ten times. The gene calls are TRBV4-3 and TRBJ2-1; TRBD2 matches 9 bases. After removal of 5 bases from V and 7 bases from J, the junction contained 6 bases not matched to a gene. Germline V gene data show CDR1 as LGHNA and CDR2 as YSLEER. The CDR3 has 14 amino acids. The CDR3 sequence: CASSGGRARNEQFF. The DNA for the CDR3 is TGCGCCAGCAGCGGCGGGAGGGCGAGGAATGAGCAGTTCTTC.

This clonotype was seen many times. The V and J genes are TRBV13 and TRBJ2-4, with 8 bases fitting TRBD1. J lost 7 bases, V lost 5 bases, and 7 bases had no gene match. Germline lookup yields CDR1 PRHDT and CDR2 FYEKMQ (reference sequence). The CDR3 spans 14 residues. CDR3 loop: CASSIQGARNIQYF. For the CDR3, the DNA is TGTGCCAGCAGCATTCAGGGGGCGCGGAACATTCAGTACTTC.

CDR3 amino acids: CASSFSGDSYEQYF. The CDR3 DNA follows: TGTGCCAGCAGTTTTAGCGGAGACTCCTACGAGCAGTACTTC. The chain combines TRBV12-3 or TRBV12-4 with TRBJ2-7, with D perhaps matching TRBD2 (6 bases). The CDR3 runs 14 residues. V shed 3 bases and J shed 0 bases, with 9 bases lying between them.

Comments on this clonotype: A much larger clone is a single base away; this may be a read error. The chain combines TRBV27 with TRBJ1-1; D may be TRBD1 (6 bases). The CDR3 extends over 15 amino acids. Germline CDR1 reads MNHEY; CDR2 reads SMNVEV (reference sequence). Trimming removed 6 bases from V and 12 bases from J, with 26 bases in between. CDR3 in amino acids: CASRRVGTRYIGTFF. CDR3 in DNA: TGTGCCAGCAGGCGGGTCGGGACACGATACATAGGGACTTTCTTT.

The rearrangement uses TRBV29-1 and TRBJ2-1; D not certain. The DNA end favors TRBJ2-7, so the J call may be wrong. This CDR3 region has 13 residues. Germline CDR1 reads SQVTM; CDR2 reads ANQGSEA. CDR3 loop: CSVRFPTKNEQYF. Here the CDR3 DNA reads TGCAGCGTTCGATTCCCCACGAAAAATGAGCAGTACTTC.